This T cell receptor beta chain stems from a study of CD8+ T cells in alopecia areata. Findings and caveats of the study: Scalp samples also yield sequences from resident alphabeta T cells of normal skin. More clonal than normal scalp was lesional scalp, particularly alopecia totalis/universalis. While tofacitinib was given, many expanded lesional clones persisted in scalp and blood. TCRs were shared less clearly across patients than in mice, possibly for HLA-related reasons.

Comments on this clone: The antigen is not known.

RNA extraction and reverse transcription yielded cDNA as sequencing template. The assay was immunoSEQ multiplex PCR, and TCRdb's table has in-frame clones only and misses some. The repertoire holds about 97,000 clones, 60% seen once, with 16% in the top ten. Specified treatment: oral pan-JAK inhibitor, 5-10 mg twice daily. Sequences were derived from CD8+ T cells sorted from blood, sampled at approximately week 61, from a patient treated with tofacitinib. The origin of this receptor is a human donor with alopecia areata.

CDR3 in amino acids: CASNVAGISYNEQFF. The CDR3, as DNA: TGTGCCAGCAACGTAGCGGGGATCTCCTACAATGAGCAGTTCTTC. This chain connects TRBV19 to TRBJ2-1; 8 bases agree with TRBD2. CDR3 length equals 15 residues. Germline lookup yields CDR1 LNHDA and CDR2 SQIVND (reference sequence). J lost 0 bases, V lost 9 bases, and 7 bases had no gene match.